This T cell receptor beta chain was observed in a study of response to subunit inactivated influenza vaccine. Points from the study as a whole: Each seasonal influenza vaccination, the authors suggested, recruits few new T cells.

Looked up from germline, CDR1 is MNHEY and CDR2 is SVGAGI. Trimming shortened V by 0 bases and J by 6 bases, and 12 bases separated the two germline ends. The CDR3 runs 15 residues. One entry per CDR3 protein, called by TCRdb with MiXCR from the RT-PCR reads. The sample carries about 610,000 distinct CDR3 sequences, 14% recorded once. The sample holds a few counts of this clonotype. The antigen remains unidentified. Here the sequenced sample was PBMCs from blood, taken 12 days after vaccination. The origin of this receptor is a man in his fifties who received an inactivated influenza vaccine. The chain is built from TRBV6-5 and TRBJ2-1; D is undetermined. The CDR3 nucleotides read TGTGCCAGCAGTTACTCGACCTCCGACCCCAATGAGCAGTTCTTC. Translating it yields CASSYSTSDPNEQFF.